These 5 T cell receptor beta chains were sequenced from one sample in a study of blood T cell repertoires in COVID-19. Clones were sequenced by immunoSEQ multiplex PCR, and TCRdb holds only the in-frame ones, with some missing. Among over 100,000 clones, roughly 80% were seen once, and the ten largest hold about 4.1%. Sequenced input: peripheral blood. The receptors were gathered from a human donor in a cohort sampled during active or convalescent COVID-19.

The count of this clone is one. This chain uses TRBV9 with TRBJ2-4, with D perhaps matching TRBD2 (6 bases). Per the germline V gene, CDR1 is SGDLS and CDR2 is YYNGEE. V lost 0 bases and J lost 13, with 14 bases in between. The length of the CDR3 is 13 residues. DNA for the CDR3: TGTGCCAGCAGCGTAGCCCCCCGGAGGGACCAGTACTTC. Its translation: CASSVAPRRDQYF.

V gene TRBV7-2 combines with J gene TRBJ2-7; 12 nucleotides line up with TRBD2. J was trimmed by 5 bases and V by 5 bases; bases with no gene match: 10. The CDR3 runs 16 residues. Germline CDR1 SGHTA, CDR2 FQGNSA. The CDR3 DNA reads TGTGCCAGCAGCGTACAACTACTAGCGGGAGGTAACGAGCAGTACTTC. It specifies CASSVQLLAGGNEQYF.

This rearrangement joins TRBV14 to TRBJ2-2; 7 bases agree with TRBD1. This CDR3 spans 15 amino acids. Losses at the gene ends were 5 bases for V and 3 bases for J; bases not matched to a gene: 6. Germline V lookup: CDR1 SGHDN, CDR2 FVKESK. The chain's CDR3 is CASSTGTAYTGELFF. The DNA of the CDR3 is TGTGCCAGCAGCACCGGGACAGCCTACACCGGGGAGCTGTTTTTT.

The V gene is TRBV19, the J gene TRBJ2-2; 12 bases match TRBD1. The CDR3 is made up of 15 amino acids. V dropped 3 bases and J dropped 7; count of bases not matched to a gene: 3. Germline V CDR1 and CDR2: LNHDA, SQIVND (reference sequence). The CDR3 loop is CASSMGQGAIGELFF. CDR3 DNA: TGTGCCAGTAGTATGGGACAGGGGGCTATCGGGGAGCTGTTTTTT.

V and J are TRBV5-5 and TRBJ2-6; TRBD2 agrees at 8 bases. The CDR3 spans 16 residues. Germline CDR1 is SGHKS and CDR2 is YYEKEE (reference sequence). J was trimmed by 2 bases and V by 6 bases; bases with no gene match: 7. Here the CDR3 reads CASTQLAGTGANVLTF. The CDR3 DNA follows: TGTGCCAGCACCCAGTTAGCGGGAACTGGGGCCAACGTCCTGACTTTC.